This T cell receptor beta chain was observed in a study of blood T cell repertoires in COVID-19. Sequencing used immunoSEQ multiplex PCR; TCRdb keeps in-frame clones, though not all of them. Among 64,000 or so clones listed, approximately 82% were seen once. V was pared by 2 bases and J by 3 bases, with 8 bases between. The CDR3 has 13 amino acids. CDR1 KGHSH and CDR2 LQKENI come from the germline V gene. Specimen: peripheral blood. The clonotype comes from a man aged 80 or over with acute or convalescent COVID-19. This chain connects TRBV18 to TRBJ2-7; D perhaps matches TRBD2 (6 bases). CDR3 nucleotides: TGTGCCAGCTCACCAGAGGGACTCTACGAGCAGTACTTC. This sequence encodes CASSPEGLYEQYF.